The TCR beta chain under discussion was sequenced for a study of OX40 agonist ivuxolimab in advanced cancers. Study details: Intravenous ivuxolimab at 0.01 to 10 mg/kg was given to patients every 2 weeks.

Blood was sampled at baseline, cycle 4 day 1, and cycle 7 day 1. Profiled with immunoSEQ multiplex PCR; TCRdb holds only in-frame clones, not every one. The profile covers around 66,000 clones, with around 91% appearing a single time and roughly 10% taken by the ten largest. This CDR3 region has 17 residues. V was pared by 0 bases and J by 4 bases, with 17 bases between. The germline gives CDR1 WNHNN, CDR2 SYGVQD (reference sequence). This clonotype was sampled from an adult with an advanced solid tumor such as melanoma, head and neck, liver or kidney cancer. Specimen: CD4+ or CD8+ T cells sorted from blood, collected in a trial of the OX40 agonist ivuxolimab. This rearrangement joins TRBV10-1 to TRBJ2-3; the D gene is possibly TRBD2 (6 bases). The CDR3 region is CASSESRQEGYSDTQYF. The CDR3 DNA sequence: TGCGCCAGCAGTGAGTCGAGGCAGGAGGGCTATTCAGATACGCAGTATTTT.